These T cell receptor beta chains were read from a single sample in a study of shared clonotypes between healthy human individuals. Clones were read by immunoSEQ multiplex PCR, and TCRdb kept only the in-frame ones, dropping some. Of about 480,000 clones listed, roughly 85% are singletons. Input material: PBMCs. The receptor source for this set is a woman aged 40-49 years in good health. Some clones in this sample may be carry-over from other donors' samples. The conserved cysteine and the conserved F or W are not part of the CDR3 here. Each record gives: clone size, V gene, J gene, CDR3 length, CDR3 protein. The size field is filled for only some rows; it gives once, few, many or a size class.

abundance: NA
v_gene: TRBV2
j_gene: TRBJ2-1
len: 14
CDR3aa: ASSEEGLAGGNEQF

abundance: once
v_gene: TRBV19
j_gene: TRBJ1-2
len: 11
CDR3aa: ASTPGRNYGYT

abundance: NA
v_gene: TRBV27
j_gene: TRBJ2-7
len: 13
CDR3aa: ASSLGGHAGYEQY

abundance: NA
v_gene: TRBV30
j_gene: TRBJ2-7
len: 11
CDR3aa: AWSPLLGYEQY

abundance: NA
v_gene: TRBV18
j_gene: TRBJ2-7
len: 13
CDR3aa: ASSPGQTSSYEQY

abundance: NA
v_gene: TRBV29-1
j_gene: TRBJ2-5
len: 11
CDR3aa: SVLDGNQETQY

abundance: once
v_gene: TRBV11-2
j_gene: TRBJ2-5
len: 13
CDR3aa: ASSLATGGTETQY

abundance: once
v_gene: TRBV7-2
j_gene: TRBJ1-1
len: 10
CDR3aa: ASSQGPREAF

abundance: NA
v_gene: TRBV9
j_gene: TRBJ1-2
len: 12
CDR3aa: ASSVTAGEGGYT

abundance: NA
v_gene: TRBV18
j_gene: TRBJ2-1
len: 12
CDR3aa: ASSQGTEINEQF

abundance: NA
v_gene: TRBV15
j_gene: TRBJ1-5
len: 14
CDR3aa: ATSGRPRASNQPQH

abundance: NA
v_gene: TRBV14
j_gene: TRBJ1-2
len: 13
CDR3aa: ASSPHTAGAYGYT

abundance: NA
v_gene: TRBV15
j_gene: TRBJ2-5
len: 13
CDR3aa: ATSSRQGVLETQY

abundance: NA
v_gene: TRBV11-1
j_gene: TRBJ2-1
len: 14
CDR3aa: ASSLRTGGSYNEQF

abundance: once
v_gene: TRBV11-2
j_gene: TRBJ2-1
len: 13
CDR3aa: ASSLTSAPAGEQF

abundance: NA
v_gene: TRBV27
j_gene: TRBJ1-2
len: 12
CDR3aa: ASSPDSRNYGYT

abundance: NA
v_gene: TRBV6-6
j_gene: TRBJ2-7
len: 13
CDR3aa: ASSYSTGQGYEQY

abundance: once
v_gene: TRBV19
j_gene: TRBJ2-5
len: 10
CDR3aa: ASSRQAETQY

abundance: NA
v_gene: TRBV7-2
j_gene: TRBJ1-1
len: 14
CDR3aa: ASSLGRTGMNTEAF